This record covers a single TCR beta chain. Antigen: not known. The data derive from a study of cytomegalovirus exposure and HLA in healthy donors. Overall study: Earlier work reported 100 million or so unique TCR beta sequences from 170 million or so T cells.

Germline-derived CDR1 and CDR2 are LNHDA and SQIVND (reference sequence). J was trimmed by 6 bases and V by 5 bases; bases with no gene match: 6. The CDR3 sequence is 15 residues long. Findings of the study overall: The listing of 150 to 200 TCR beta chains classed them as cytomegalovirus-associated. In a later analysis, at a false discovery rate of 0.05, 15,000 to 20,000 TCR beta sequences matched HLA alleles.

The PCR contained 60 Vbeta and 13 Jbeta primers. TCRdb keeps only in-frame clones here, not all; method: immunoSEQ multiplex PCR. This table has over 150,000 clones, around 70% appearing once. The rearrangement uses TRBV19 and TRBJ2-2, with 10 bases fitting TRBD1. Sequenced material: PBMCs. This receptor was obtained from a man aged 30 to 45 in good health and CMV-seronegative. In DNA form, the CDR3 reads TGTGCCAGTAGTCAATCCGGGACAGGGGCCGGGGAGCTGTTTTTT. It is translated as CASSQSGTGAGELFF. The full variable domain, in which reference TRBV19 and TRBJ2-2 provide the parts outside the CDR3, is DGGITQSPKYLFRKEGQNVTLSCEQNLNHDAMYWYRQDPGQGLRLIYYSQIVNDFQKGDIAEGYSVSREKKESFPLTVTSAQKNPTAFYLCASSQSGTGAGELFFGEGSRLTVL.